This T cell receptor (beta chain) was captured in a study of T cells after yellow fever vaccination. Whole-study findings and limits: The study noted that FACS-sorted repertoires could contain abundant clonotypes contaminating from the bulk population.

TCRdb itself ran the 5' RACE reads through MiXCR, one entry per CDR3 protein. The top ten hold roughly 16% of the sample, which has 450,000 to 650,000 distinct CDR3 sequences, roughly a fifth seen once. V lost 4 bases, J lost 6 bases, and 12 bases stayed unmatched. The CDR3 sequence is 16 residues long. CDR1 is LNHDA, CDR2 SQIVND, per germline (reference sequence). Turning to this clonotype: Its specificity is not known.

The receptor was derived from a man aged 18 to 35 who received the YFV17D yellow fever vaccine. The sample consisted of PBMCs, taken roughly 23 days after the first yellow fever vaccination. The chain is built from TRBV19 and TRBJ1-5; 7 positions match TRBD1. The CDR3 DNA follows: TGTGCCAGTAGTACGTCCCCACAGGGGAGTACTCAGCCCCAGCATTTT. It is translated as CASSTSPQGSTQPQHF.